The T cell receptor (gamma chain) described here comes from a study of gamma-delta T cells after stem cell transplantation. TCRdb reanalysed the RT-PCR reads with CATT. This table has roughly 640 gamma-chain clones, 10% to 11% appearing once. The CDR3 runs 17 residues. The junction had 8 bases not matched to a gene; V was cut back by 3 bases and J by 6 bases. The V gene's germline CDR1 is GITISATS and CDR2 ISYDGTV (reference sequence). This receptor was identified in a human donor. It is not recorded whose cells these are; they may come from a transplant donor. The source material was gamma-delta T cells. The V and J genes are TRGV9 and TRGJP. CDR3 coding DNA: TGTGCCTTGTGGGAGCCTCAGGCAGAGTTGGGCAAAAAAATCAAGGTATTT. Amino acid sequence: CALWEPQAELGKKIKVF.